Sequencing of this TCR beta chain was carried out in a study of blood T cell repertoires in COVID-19. Study overall: The United States, Italy and Spain supplied acute and convalescent COVID-19 samples. T cells, B-cell-depleted T cells, or PBMCs supplied cDNA or gDNA.

Seattle participants joined during active infection and were tracked over time. Per the study methods: Reference gene primer amplification in the assay estimated nucleated cell counts. Assay used: immunoSEQ multiplex PCR; TCRdb lists only in-frame clones, some missing. From that table come the V and J calls and clone size; the DNA was used to work out D and trimming. The table lists around 480,000 clones, more than 70% of them singletons, with around 12% in the top ten. The CDR3 loop spans 14 amino acids. Germline values: CDR1 SGDLS, CDR2 YYNGEE. Trimming stripped 0 bases from V and 5 bases from J, with 11 bases between.

This TCR was recovered from a woman aged 45 to 65 with COVID-19, enrolled during active disease. Sequencing input: peripheral blood. V is TRBV9 and J is TRBJ1-1; no clear D gene. DNA of the CDR3: TGTGCCAGCAGCGTAGCAGGTCGAAGGACTGAAGCTTTCTTT. Translation: CASSVAGRRTEAFF.